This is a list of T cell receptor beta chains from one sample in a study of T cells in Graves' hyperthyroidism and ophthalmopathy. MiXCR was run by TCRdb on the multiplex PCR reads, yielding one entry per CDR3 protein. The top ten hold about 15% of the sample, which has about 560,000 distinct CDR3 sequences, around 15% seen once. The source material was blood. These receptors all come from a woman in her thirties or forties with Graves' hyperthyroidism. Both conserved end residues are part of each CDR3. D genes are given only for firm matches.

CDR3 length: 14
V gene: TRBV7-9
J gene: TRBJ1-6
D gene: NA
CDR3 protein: CASSLNNANSPLHF

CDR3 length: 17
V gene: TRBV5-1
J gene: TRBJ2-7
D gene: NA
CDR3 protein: CASSLVTGRPSSYEQYF

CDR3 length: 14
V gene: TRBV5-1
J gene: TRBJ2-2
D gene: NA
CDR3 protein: CASSVGANTGELFF

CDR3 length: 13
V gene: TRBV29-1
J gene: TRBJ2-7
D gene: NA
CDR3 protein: CSVEAGALYEQYF

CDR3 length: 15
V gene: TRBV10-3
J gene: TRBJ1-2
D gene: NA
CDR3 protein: CAIRGGAEANYGYTF

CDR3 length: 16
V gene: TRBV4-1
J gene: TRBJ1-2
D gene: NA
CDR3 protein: CASSQGGTPGGYGYTF

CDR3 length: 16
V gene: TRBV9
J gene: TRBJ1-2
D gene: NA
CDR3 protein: CASSVEGSGANYGYTF

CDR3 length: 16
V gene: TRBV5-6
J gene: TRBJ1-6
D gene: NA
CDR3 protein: CASSLGRGRGNSPLHF

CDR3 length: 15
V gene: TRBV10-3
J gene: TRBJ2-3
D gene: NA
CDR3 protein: CASSTADSTGDTQYF

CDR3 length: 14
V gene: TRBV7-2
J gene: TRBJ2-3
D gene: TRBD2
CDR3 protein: CASSPGLPRDTQYF

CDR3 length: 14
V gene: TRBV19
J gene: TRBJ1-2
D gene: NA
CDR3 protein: CASSIDRLNYGYTF

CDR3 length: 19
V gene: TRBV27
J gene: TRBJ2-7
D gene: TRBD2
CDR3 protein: CASTPEPGLAGGRSYEQYF

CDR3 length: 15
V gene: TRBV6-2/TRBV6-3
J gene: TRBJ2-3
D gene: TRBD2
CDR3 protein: CASCPGLAGTDTQYF

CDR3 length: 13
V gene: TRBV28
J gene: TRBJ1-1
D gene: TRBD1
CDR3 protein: CATSTGVDTEAFF

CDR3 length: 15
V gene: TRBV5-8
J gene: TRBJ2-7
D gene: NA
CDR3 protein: CASSFNGLVSYEQYF

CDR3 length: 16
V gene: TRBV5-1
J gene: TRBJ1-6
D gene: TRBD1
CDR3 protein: CASSLGQDTYNSPLHF

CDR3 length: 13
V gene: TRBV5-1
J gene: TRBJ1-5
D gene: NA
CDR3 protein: CASSLDVYQPQHF

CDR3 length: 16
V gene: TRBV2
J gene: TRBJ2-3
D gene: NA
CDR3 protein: CASSEPVKGDTDTQYF

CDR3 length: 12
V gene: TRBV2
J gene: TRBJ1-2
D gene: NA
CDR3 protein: CASEQVDYGYTF

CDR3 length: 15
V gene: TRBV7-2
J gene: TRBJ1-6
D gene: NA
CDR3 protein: CASSLGDRYNSPLHF

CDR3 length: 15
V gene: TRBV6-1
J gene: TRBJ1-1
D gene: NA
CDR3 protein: CASSLKQGLNTEAFF

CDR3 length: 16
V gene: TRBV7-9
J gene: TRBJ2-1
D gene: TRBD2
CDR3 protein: CASSLVGTSAPDEQFF

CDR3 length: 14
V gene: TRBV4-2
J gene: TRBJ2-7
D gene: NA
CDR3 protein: CASSQDLGSYEQYF

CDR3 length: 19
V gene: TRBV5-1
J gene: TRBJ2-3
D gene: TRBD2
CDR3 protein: CASSPLLPGLAGVVDTQYF

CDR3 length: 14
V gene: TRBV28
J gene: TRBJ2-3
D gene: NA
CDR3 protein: CASSLAGAGDTRYF

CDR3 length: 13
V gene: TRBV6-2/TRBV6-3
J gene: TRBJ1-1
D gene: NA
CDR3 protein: CVSRRTVNTEAFF

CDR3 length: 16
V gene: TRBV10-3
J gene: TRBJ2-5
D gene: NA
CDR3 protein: CAISESLTGPGETQYF

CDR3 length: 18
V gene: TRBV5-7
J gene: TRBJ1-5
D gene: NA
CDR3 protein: CASSLEAAAGRGNQPQHF

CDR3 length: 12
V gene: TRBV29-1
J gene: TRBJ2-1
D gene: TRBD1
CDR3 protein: CSVYDRANEQFF

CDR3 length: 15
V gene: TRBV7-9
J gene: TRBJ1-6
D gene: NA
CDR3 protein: CASSARGFYNSPLHF

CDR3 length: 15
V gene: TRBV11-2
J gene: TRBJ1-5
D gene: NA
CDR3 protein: CASSIGDISNQPQHF

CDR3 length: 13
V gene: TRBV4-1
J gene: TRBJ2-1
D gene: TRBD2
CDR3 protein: CASSWERGNEQFF

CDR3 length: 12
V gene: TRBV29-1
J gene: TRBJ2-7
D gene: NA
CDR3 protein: CSVAEASYEQYF

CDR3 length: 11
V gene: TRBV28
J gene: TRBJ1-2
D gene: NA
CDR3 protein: CASNGGPGYTF

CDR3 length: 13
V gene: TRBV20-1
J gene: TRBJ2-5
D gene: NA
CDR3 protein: CSAGFDLGETQYF

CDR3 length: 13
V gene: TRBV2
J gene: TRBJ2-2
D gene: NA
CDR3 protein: CASKRLVTGELFF

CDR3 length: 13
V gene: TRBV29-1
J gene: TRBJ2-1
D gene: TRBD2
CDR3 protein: CSVDRGRATEQFF

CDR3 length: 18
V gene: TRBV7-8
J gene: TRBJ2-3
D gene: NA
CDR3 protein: CASSLALASRIGTDTQYF

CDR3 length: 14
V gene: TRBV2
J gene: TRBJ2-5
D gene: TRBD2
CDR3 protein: CASSGLAKGETQYF

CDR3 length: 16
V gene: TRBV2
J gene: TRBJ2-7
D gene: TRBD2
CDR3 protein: CASSAEGGRGSDEQYF

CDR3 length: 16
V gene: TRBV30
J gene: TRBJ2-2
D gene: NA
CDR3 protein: CAWSRQGLTNTGELFF

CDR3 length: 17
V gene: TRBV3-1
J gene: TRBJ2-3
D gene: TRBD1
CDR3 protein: CASSQRGTGKFTDTQYF

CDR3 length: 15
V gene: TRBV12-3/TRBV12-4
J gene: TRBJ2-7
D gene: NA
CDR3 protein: CASSFRRDNTYEQYF

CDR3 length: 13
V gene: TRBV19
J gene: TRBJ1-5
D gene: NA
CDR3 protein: CASSPRGRVPQHF

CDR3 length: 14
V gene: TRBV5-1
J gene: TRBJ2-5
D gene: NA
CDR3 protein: CASSSEGGGETQYF